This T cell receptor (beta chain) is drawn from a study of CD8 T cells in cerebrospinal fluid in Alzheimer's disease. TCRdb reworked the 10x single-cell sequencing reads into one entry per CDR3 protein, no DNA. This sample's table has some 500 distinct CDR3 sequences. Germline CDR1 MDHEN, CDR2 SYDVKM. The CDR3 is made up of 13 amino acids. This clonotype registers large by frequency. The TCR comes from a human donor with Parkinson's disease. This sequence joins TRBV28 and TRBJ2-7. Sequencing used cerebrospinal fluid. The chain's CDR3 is CASRLEAQYEQYF.